Each of the 20 T cell receptor beta chains below was sequenced from the same sample in a study of blood T cell repertoires in COVID-19. TCRdb keeps only in-frame clones here, not all; method: immunoSEQ multiplex PCR. The table lists approximately 250,000 clones, over 80% of them singletons, with 1.5% in the top ten. The sequenced sample consisted of peripheral blood. The receptor source for this set is a middle-aged woman who had recovered from COVID-19.

V and J are TRBV2 and TRBJ1-1; no reliable D call. Germline V gene data show CDR1 as SNHLY and CDR2 as FYNNEI. This CDR3 contains 14 residues. V was pared by 6 bases and J by 6 bases, with 17 bases between. CDR3 DNA sequence: TGTGCCAGCAGGGAGGAACTGGGTATCGCTGAAGCTTTCTTT. It yields the protein CASREELGIAEAFF.

The chain couples TRBV2 to TRBJ1-5; 7 nucleotides agree with TRBD1. This CDR3 contains 13 residues. Germline loops: CDR1 SNHLY, CDR2 FYNNEI. Losses at the gene ends were 6 bases for V and 9 bases for J; bases not matched to a gene: 8. CDR3 sequence: CASRGQWIWPQHF. Here the CDR3 DNA reads TGTGCCAGCAGGGGACAGTGGATTTGGCCCCAGCATTTT.

The chain employs TRBV5-8 and TRBJ2-3; the D gene is possibly TRBD1 (5 bases). The CDR3 runs 14 residues. Trimming stripped 1 base from V and 2 bases from J, with 8 bases between. Germline V CDR1 and CDR2: SGHTS, YDEGEE. In nucleotides, the CDR3 is TGTGCCAGCAGCTTGCAGGGCTCCACAGATACGCAGTATTTT. This translates into CASSLQGSTDTQYF.

The CDR3 DNA is TGTGCCAGCAGGACAGGGGCCTACACGAACACTGAAGCTTTCTTT. Amino acids: CASRTGAYTNTEAFF. The chain uses TRBV28 and TRBJ1-1, with 8 nucleotides matching TRBD1. Germline V CDR1 and CDR2: MDHEN, SYDVKM. The CDR3 totals 15 residues. The trim removed 6 bases at V and 1 base at J, leaving 7 bases unmatched. The full variable domain, rest sourced from reference TRBV28 and TRBJ1-1, is DVKVTQSSRYLVKRTGEKVFLECVQDMDHENMFWYRQDPGLGLRLIYFSYDVKMKEKGDIPEGYSVSREKKERFSLILESASTNQTSMYLCASRTGAYTNTEAFFGQGTRLTVV.

The CDR3 DNA reads TGTGCCAGTAGTATCAACCCCGGGGGCGAGCAGTACTTC. It specifies CASSINPGGEQYF. The gene calls are TRBV19 and TRBJ2-7; tentative D call: TRBD2 (6 bases). Trimming took off 3 bases at V and 6 bases at J, with 12 bases between the two ends. Per the germline V gene, CDR1 is LNHDA and CDR2 is SQIVND (reference sequence). This CDR3 spans 13 amino acids.

This clone was observed a handful of times. This specimen includes other DNA sequences encoding the same CDR3. The rearrangement uses TRBV6-1 and TRBJ2-5; TRBD2 matches at 12 bases. The germline CDR1 and CDR2 sequences are MNHNS and SASEGT. CDR3 length equals 15 residues. With 2 bases clipped from V and 2 bases from J, the junction kept 0 bases outside the gene matches. The CDR3 region is CASSELAGGQETQYF. The CDR3 DNA is TGTGCCAGCAGTGAACTAGCGGGGGGGCAAGAGACCCAGTACTTC.

The chain carries TRBV7-9 and TRBJ1-6; 10 nucleotides line up with TRBD1. The ends lost 4 bases at V and 7 bases at J; junction bases unmatched: 10. Germline V gene lookup returns CDR1 SEHNR and CDR2 FQNEAQ (reference sequence). The CDR3 extends over 17 amino acids. The CDR3 nucleotides are TGTGCCAGCAGCTCTATTTCCGGGACAGGGGTGAATTCACCCCTCCACTTT. Translating gives CASSSISGTGVNSPLHF.

The V gene is TRBV6-1, the J gene TRBJ1-1; maybe TRBD1 (6 bases). CDR3 length: 20 residues. CDR1 and CDR2 (germline): MNHNS, SASEGT. V gave up 3 bases and J gave up 8 bases, with 34 bases separating them. CDR3 sequence (DNA): TGTGCCAGCAGTGACCTCTCCCCCTTTTTGAACAGGGTAACCCACCCCGAAGCTTTCTTT. It yields the protein CASSDLSPFLNRVTHPEAFF.

This clone was found once. The chain links TRBV5-1 to TRBJ1-2; D possibly corresponds to TRBD1 (6 bases). The CDR3 is made up of 14 amino acids. Germline V lookup: CDR1 SGHRS, CDR2 YFSETQ. V lost 0 bases and J 8 bases, leaving 14 bases between the germline ends. CDR3 nucleotide sequence: TGCGCCAGCAGCTTGGCCCGGCCAGGGGACGGCTACACCTTC. Protein: CASSLARPGDGYTF.

As to this clone: This sample includes further DNA sequences coding for the same CDR3. The rearrangement uses TRBV6-5 and TRBJ1-3, with D perhaps matching TRBD1 (5 bases). From germline, CDR1 is MNHEY and CDR2 SVGAGI. Trimming removed 6 bases from V and 0 bases from J, with 12 bases in between. The CDR3 length is 15 residues. The CDR3 DNA sequence: TGTGCCAGCAGCCTCGCGGGGGACTCTGGAAACACCATATATTTT. This translates into CASSLAGDSGNTIYF.

The chain uses TRBV9 and TRBJ2-3; 7 bases fit TRBD2. CDR1 is SGDLS and CDR2 is YYNGEE in the germline V gene. The CDR3 is 15 amino acids. V lost 1 base, J lost 2 bases, and 4 bases stayed unmatched. The CDR3 DNA is TGTGCCAGCAGCGTAAAGCGGGGAAACACAGATACGCAGTATTTT. Its protein product is CASSVKRGNTDTQYF. The complete variable domain, with remaining parts taken from reference TRBV9 and TRBJ2-3, reads DSGVTQTPKHLITATGQRVTLRCSPRSGDLSVYWYQQSLDQGLQFLIQYYNGEERAKGNILERFSAQQFPDLHSELNLSSLELGDSALYFCASSVKRGNTDTQYFGPGTRLTVL.

This chain uses TRBV5-1 with TRBJ2-7; D not certain. This CDR3 contains 15 residues. Trimming left V 0 bases short and J 4 bases short, with 14 bases between. In germline, CDR1 is SGHRS, CDR2 YFSETQ. CDR3 nucleotide sequence: TGCGCCAGCAGCTTGGGATGGCGCCCGGAGTACGAGCAGTACTTC. This sequence encodes CASSLGWRPEYEQYF.

In the case of this clone: At one boundary the junction diverges from the germline segment, which might be a read error. This chain links TRBV7-2 with TRBJ2-5; D remains ambiguous. Germline CDR1 and CDR2: SGHTA and FQGNSA. The CDR3 sequence is 13 residues long. The CDR3 region has the DNA TGTGCCAGCAGTTTAGGTCGTCGAGAGACCCAGTACTTC. Translating it yields CASSLGRRETQYF.

The rearrangement joins TRBV11-2 to TRBJ1-4; D call uncertain. The CDR3 contains 14 residues. V was shortened by 0 bases and J by 3 bases, with 5 bases between the two germline ends. CDR1 and CDR2 (germline): SGHAT, FQNNGV. DNA for the CDR3: TGTGCCAGCAGCTTAGATAGCGCTAATGAAAAACTGTTTTTT. Translating it yields CASSLDSANEKLFF.

The chain employs TRBV25-1 and TRBJ1-4; no reliable D call. Germline V gene data show CDR1 as MGHDK and CDR2 as SYGVNS. Trimming pared 7 bases from V and 10 bases from J, leaving 19 bases between. The CDR3 sequence is 14 residues long. The CDR3 sequence: CASTHPWEGGKLFF. The CDR3 DNA reads TGTGCCAGCACCCACCCCTGGGAGGGTGGAAAACTGTTTTTT.

This sequence joins TRBV24-1 and TRBJ1-3; D uncertain. CDR1 and CDR2 from the germline V gene are KGHDR and SFDVKD. This CDR3 spans 14 amino acids. The V and J ends lost 3 bases and 1 base respectively, with 6 bases between them. In DNA, the CDR3 is TGTGCCACCAGTGATCCCCTGTCTGGAAACACCATATATTTT. Its translation: CATSDPLSGNTIYF.

The chain combines TRBV10-3 with TRBJ2-5, with 9 bases identical to TRBD1. Germline CDR1 reads ENHRY; CDR2 reads SYGVKD. CDR3 length equals 17 residues. With V trimmed by 0 bases and J by 1 base, 6 bases remained unmatched. CDR3 amino acids: CAISESDRGWGQETQYF. CDR3 DNA: TGTGCCATCAGTGAGTCGGACAGGGGATGGGGCCAAGAGACCCAGTACTTC.

The chain joins TRBV7-2 to TRBJ2-6; D perhaps matches TRBD2 (6 bases). Trimming pared 11 bases from V and 0 bases from J, leaving 11 bases between. The CDR3 loop spans 14 amino acids. Germline V gives CDR1 SGHTA, CDR2 FQGNSA. The CDR3 is CAGGVSSGANVLTF. In DNA form, the CDR3 reads TGTGCCGGAGGGGTCAGCTCTGGGGCCAACGTCCTGACTTTC.

This chain uses TRBV7-9 with TRBJ1-1; D ambiguous. Germline V gives CDR1 SEHNR, CDR2 FQNEAQ (reference sequence). The CDR3 spans 15 residues. The V and J ends lost 7 bases and 2 bases respectively, with 17 bases between them. The CDR3 region is CASTTYSSPNTEAFF. In nucleotides, the CDR3 is TGTGCCAGCACCACTTATAGTAGCCCAAACACTGAAGCTTTCTTT.

The CDR3, as DNA: TGTGCCAGCAGTGAACGATGGGGGGGGGTCGAGCAGTACTTC. Its translation: CASSERWGGVEQYF. V gene TRBV6-1 combines with J gene TRBJ2-7; 7 bases agree with TRBD2. The CDR3 runs to 14 residues. CDR1 and CDR2 from the germline V gene are MNHNS and SASEGT. The junction had 7 bases not matched to a gene; V was cut back by 2 bases and J by 6 bases.